This T cell receptor beta chain was recovered during a study of PD-1 blockade in mismatch repair-deficient tumors. Study in general: Enrolled about 2012-2017, patients had progressing, pretreated mismatch repair-deficient cancers of more than ten types. Study-wide points: Rapid post-treatment expansion, then contraction, generally preceding radiologic response, marked tumor-resident clones.

Method: immunoSEQ multiplex PCR; TCRdb's copy keeps in-frame clones and lacks some. The sample consists of some 84,000 clones, over 70% of them appearing once. Mismatch repair deficiency was confirmed in all patients, by PCR or immunohistochemistry. TCRs were sequenced from a few patients responding to pembrolizumab. On this clone: Antigen: not known.

V was shortened by 3 bases and J by 7 bases, with 10 bases between the two germline ends. The germline V gene encodes CDR1 KGHSH and CDR2 LQKENI. CDR3 length: 12 residues. This clonotype was sampled from an adult with mismatch repair-deficient cancer. This specimen consisted of peripheral blood, obtained 12 weeks after starting pembrolizumab. The rearrangement joins TRBV18 to TRBJ2-7, with D unclear. CDR3 DNA: TGTGCCAGCTCACCCCAAACTTCAGAGCAGTACTTC. It codes for CASSPQTSEQYF.